This T cell receptor beta chain emerged from a study of OX40 agonist ivuxolimab in advanced cancers. Study observations and caveats: Partly responding patients at 0.1-3.0 mg/kg showed some of the smallest clonal expansion.

Remarks on this clone: Its cognate antigen is unknown.

The repertoire was sequenced with immunoSEQ multiplex PCR; TCRdb's copy has only in-frame clones and lacks some. The profile shows about 70,000 clones, approximately 81% of them singletons. Trimming cost V 0 bases and J 4 bases, with 9 bases left between them. The CDR3 is 14 amino acids. CDR1 and CDR2 (germline): SGHVS, FNYEAQ. The source is an adult with an advanced solid tumor such as melanoma, head and neck, liver or kidney cancer. The specimen comprised CD4+ or CD8+ T cells sorted from blood, sampled in a trial of the OX40 agonist ivuxolimab. This sequence joins TRBV7-6 and TRBJ1-1, with no clear D. The DNA for the CDR3 is TGTGCCAGCAGCTTAGCCCAGGATCGCACTGAAGCTTTCTTT. The encoded protein is CASSLAQDRTEAFF.